Listed here are 26 T cell receptor beta chains from one sample, sequenced in a study of T cell clonality in common variable immunodeficiency. Assay: immunoSEQ multiplex PCR; the TCRdb copy retains only in-frame clones and omits some. Recorded here are tens of thousands of clones, with no singletons, and the ten leading clones hold around 0.87%. Sequencing input: peripheral blood mononuclear cells. These receptors were collected from a person aged 18 to 70 in good health.

This clone has ten or more counts. The CDR3 extends 3 residues past the end of the read, so its final part is completed from the germline J gene. V and J are TRBV20-1 and TRBJ2-1; 8 positions match TRBD2. Germline V gene sequence: CDR1 DFQATT, CDR2 SNEGSKA (reference sequence). This CDR3 spans 14 amino acids. With 7 bases clipped from V and 6 bases from J, the junction kept 11 bases outside the gene matches. CDR3 sequence reads: CSVFGAGVSNEQFF. The CDR3 DNA, read in part, is TGCAGTGTATTCGGAGCGGGAGTGAGCAATGAG.

This clone was counted at least ten times. The DNA ends 3 residues before the CDR3 does, and the rest of the CDR3 is filled in from the germline J gene. The chain has TRBV2 and TRBJ1-5; 7 bases fit TRBD1. CDR3 length: 16 residues. CDR1 is SNHLY and CDR2 is FYNNEI in the germline V gene. Trimming removed 3 bases from V and 8 bases from J; junction bases left unmatched: 13. The CDR3 is CASSEGQTSRLKPQHF. CDR3 bases read: TGTGCCAGCAGTGAGGGACAGACGTCAAGGTTAAAGCCC.

In its sample, this clone was seen many times. A junction end diverges from the germline sequence, so it may reflect a read error. The read comes to an end 3 residues before the CDR3 does, leaving the germline J gene to fill in the end. This chain links TRBV5-1 with TRBJ2-7; 10 nucleotides agree with TRBD1. This CDR3 spans 14 amino acids. CDR1 SGHRS and CDR2 YFSETQ come from the germline V gene. CDR3 region: CASSLAGTGAEQYF. The sequenced part of the CDR3 DNA is TGCGCCAGCAGTTTGGCCGGGACAGGGGCCGAG.

This clone showed up many times. The CDR3 end is not reached by the read, which stops 3 residues before it; the germline J gene fills it in. V gene TRBV20-1 combines with J gene TRBJ2-4; TRBD2 matches at 13 bases. CDR3 length: 15 amino acids. Germline V gene lookup returns CDR1 DFQATT and CDR2 SNEGSKA (reference sequence). V trimming: 6 bases; J trimming: 7 bases; junction bases outside the gene matches: 9. The CDR3 bases that were read are TGCAGTGCCAACTCTGGACTAGCGGGAGACAACATT. As protein: CSANSGLAGDNI. The entire CDR3 sequence reads CSANSGLAGDNIQYF.

This clone was observed at least ten times. The CDR3 sequence: CSASGAANSNQPQHF. CDR3 DNA (partial): TGCAGTGCTAGTGGCGCGGCAAATAGCAATCAGCCC. The chain recombines TRBV20-1 with TRBJ1-5; D not resolved. The CDR3 is cut off 3 residues early in the read; its end comes from the germline J gene. The CDR3 consists of 15 residues. Germline V gene sequence: CDR1 DFQATT, CDR2 SNEGSKA (reference sequence). Trimming took 3 bases from V and 0 from J, leaving 12 bases between them.

There are many counts of this clone. The DNA ends 3 residues before the CDR3 does, and the rest of the CDR3 is filled in from the germline J gene. V usage is TRBV5-1 and J usage is TRBJ2-1; possibly TRBD1 or TRBD2 for D (6 bases each). Germline values: CDR1 SGHRS, CDR2 YFSETQ. The CDR3 length is 15 residues. V lost 0 bases and J 8 bases, leaving 15 bases between the germline ends. CDR3: CASSLGRDIGDEQFF. The covered CDR3 bases are TGCGCCAGCAGCTTGGGGCGGGACATCGGCGATGAG.

This clone was counted at least ten times. The read ends 3 residues before the CDR3 terminus; that terminus is restored from the germline J gene. V and J are TRBV19 and TRBJ1-5, with 7 bases that match TRBD1. Trimming took 9 bases from V and 3 from J; bases not matched to a gene: 5. The germline V gene encodes CDR1 LNHDA and CDR2 SQIVND (reference sequence). The CDR3 has 13 amino acids. The CDR3 bases that were read are TGTGCCAGCAGGGGACAGAACAATCAGCCC. This gives the protein CASRGQNNQP. The whole CDR3 region reads CASRGQNNQPQHF.

In its sample, this clone was seen many times. The missing CDR3 end, 3 residues past where the read stops, is filled in from the germline J gene. The V and J genes are TRBV20-1 and TRBJ2-5; TRBD2 matches at 11 bases. Losses at the gene ends were 4 bases for V and 4 bases for J; bases not matched to a gene: 11. Germline V gives CDR1 DFQATT, CDR2 SNEGSKA (reference sequence). The CDR3 covers 16 residues. The CDR3 loop is CSAKGVAGGVRETQYF. CDR3 DNA (partial): TGCAGTGCTAAAGGGGTAGCGGGAGGGGTTAGAGAGACC.

At least ten counts were recorded for this clone. The CDR3 end lies 3 residues beyond the end of the read and is filled in from the germline J gene. The gene calls are TRBV12-3 or TRBV12-4 and TRBJ2-7; 9 bases are a match to TRBD1. CDR3 length: 14 residues. The V gene end was trimmed by 6 bases and the J gene end by 0 bases; junction bases not matched to a gene: 3. CDR3 DNA (partial): TGTGCCAGCAGACCGGGACAGGGCTCCTACGAG. Residues: CASRPGQGSYE. The whole CDR3 region reads CASRPGQGSYEQYF.

This clone was counted at least ten times. The CDR3 goes on 3 residues after the read ends, and that part is filled in from the germline J gene. This chain connects TRBV5-1 to TRBJ2-3, with 7 bases identical to TRBD2. Losses at the gene ends were 1 base for V and 1 base for J; bases not matched to a gene: 0. The CDR3 is made up of 14 amino acids. The germline CDR1 and CDR2 sequences are SGHRS and YFSETQ. The sequenced part of the CDR3 DNA is TGCGCCAGCAGCTTGAGCGGGGGCACAGATACG. It encodes CASSLSGGTDT. The CDR3 reads in full as CASSLSGGTDTQYF.

This clone showed up many times. The CDR3 end falls 3 residues outside the read, so it is completed with the germline J gene. The rearrangement uses TRBV5-1 and TRBJ2-3, with TRBD2 matching 10 bases. Germline-derived CDR1 and CDR2 are SGHRS and YFSETQ. Losses at the gene ends were 5 bases for V and 4 bases for J; bases not matched to a gene: 10. This CDR3 is 16 amino acids long. CDR3 residues: CASRGGLAEGADTQYF. The CDR3 bases that were read are TGCGCCAGCAGGGGCGGACTAGCGGAGGGGGCAGATACG.

This clone was counted many times. The CDR3 bases that were read are TGCAGTGCTAGAGATGAGCATAACGGTGAAAAA. Its protein product is CSARDEHNGEK. The full CDR3 protein reads CSARDEHNGEKLFF. The genes are TRBV20-1 and TRBJ1-4; no clear D gene. The read terminates 3 residues before the CDR3 end, so the remaining end is supplied by the germline J gene. The CDR3 covers 14 residues. Between the trimmed V and J ends, which lost 0 bases and 7 bases, there was a span of 12 bases. Germline-derived CDR1 and CDR2 are DFQATT and SNEGSKA (reference sequence).

In this sample, this clone turned up many times. The CDR3 end lies 3 residues beyond the end of the read and is filled in from the germline J gene. This chain connects TRBV20-1 to TRBJ1-2, with D possibly matching TRBD1 (5 bases). Germline values: CDR1 DFQATT, CDR2 SNEGSKA (reference sequence). The CDR3 spans 12 residues. V was pared by 5 bases and J by 7 bases, with 14 bases between. The sequenced part of the CDR3 DNA is TGCAGTGCTGCAGGGCGCGAGGGTGGC. Encoded protein: CSAAGREGG. The CDR3 as a whole reads CSAAGREGGYTF.

This clone was seen at least ten times. This chain's CDR3 is CASSLGQGARYEQYF. The sequenced CDR3 bases are TGTGCCAGCAGCTTAGGACAGGGGGCTAGGTACGAG. This sequence joins TRBV7-2 and TRBJ2-7; 10 nucleotides match TRBD1. The read ends 3 residues shy of where the CDR3 ends; the end is completed using the germline J gene. Germline lookup yields CDR1 SGHTA and CDR2 FQGNSA. V dropped 1 base and J dropped 4; count of bases not matched to a gene: 4. The CDR3 covers 15 residues.

This clone has more than one count but fewer than ten. One junction end disagrees with the germline gene, perhaps due to a read error. The read ends 3 residues before the CDR3 terminus; that terminus is restored from the germline J gene. This chain connects TRBV2 to TRBJ2-5; TRBD2 matches 7 bases. Germline V lookup: CDR1 SNHLY, CDR2 FYNNEI. The CDR3 sequence is 14 residues long. CDR3: CASREGRGQETQYF. CDR3 DNA (partial): TGTGCCAGCAGGGAAGGGAGGGGACAAGAGACC.

This clone has at least ten counts. The CDR3 end falls 3 residues outside the read, so it is completed with the germline J gene. The chain employs TRBV3-1 (or the pseudogene TRBV3-2) and TRBJ2-3; D is perhaps TRBD2 (6 bases). In germline, CDR1 is LGHDT, CDR2 YNNKEL (reference sequence). This CDR3 is built from 15 residues. Trimming cost V 4 bases and J 5 bases, with 16 bases left between them. The part of the CDR3 DNA that was read is TGTGCCAGCAGCCGCGGGATGGCGGTGGAAGATACG. Amino acids: CASSRGMAVEDT. The entire CDR3 sequence reads CASSRGMAVEDTQYF.

At least ten counts were recorded for this clone. The sequence runs out 3 residues before the end of the CDR3; the remainder is reconstructed from the germline J gene. The gene calls are TRBV7-9 and TRBJ2-1, with D unresolved. CDR1 and CDR2 from the germline V gene are SEHNR and FQNEAQ (reference sequence). Trimming pared 1 base from V and 7 bases from J, leaving 8 bases between. This CDR3 comprises 13 residues. The CDR3 loop reads CASSLVVLNEQFF. Incomplete CDR3 DNA: TGTGCCAGCAGCTTAGTTGTTCTTAATGAG.

This clone showed up many times. The read terminates 3 residues before the CDR3 end, so the remaining end is supplied by the germline J gene. The chain joins TRBV6-8 to TRBJ2-1; no firm D call. The CDR3 extends over 14 amino acids. Germline V CDR1 and CDR2: MNHGY, SAAAGT. The V end was cut by 8 bases, the J end by 7 bases, with 18 bases between. CDR3 residues: CASLSFRVPNEQFF. The CDR3 DNA, read in part, is TGTGCCAGCCTTTCGTTTCGGGTTCCGAATGAG.

This clone was seen many times. The sequenced fragment ends 3 residues before the CDR3 boundary, so the rest is inferred from the germline J gene. The chain has TRBV5-4 and TRBJ2-1, with a possible D match to TRBD1 (6 bases). Trimming removed 6 bases from V and 5 bases from J, with 12 bases in between. The germline V gene has CDR1 SGHNT and CDR2 YYREEE (reference sequence). The CDR3 has 13 residues. The sequenced part of the CDR3 DNA is TGTGCCAGCAATATGAGACAGGACAATGAG. This translates into CASNMRQDNE. The entire CDR3 protein reads CASNMRQDNEQFF.

This clone has a count of ten or more. Sequencing ends 3 residues short of the CDR3 end; the germline J gene provides the rest. The chain recombines TRBV20-1 with TRBJ2-2, with 10 bases lining up with TRBD2. The CDR3 sequence is 15 residues long. Unmatched junction bases numbered 11, after V lost 6 bases and J lost 7 bases. Germline V gene sequence: CDR1 DFQATT, CDR2 SNEGSKA (reference sequence). The CDR3 here is CSAAWTSGKNGELFF. The DNA read from the CDR3 is TGCAGTGCCGCATGGACTAGCGGAAAGAACGGGGAG.

The table lists this clone with many counts. With the read ending 3 residues before the CDR3 end, the germline J gene is used to fill in that end. This chain connects TRBV7-6 to TRBJ1-5; TRBD1 agrees at 7 bases. The CDR3 spans 13 residues. CDR1 is SGHVS, CDR2 FNYEAQ, per germline. J gave up 7 bases and V 8 bases, and 8 bases lay outside the gene matches. This chain's CDR3 is CASGQAEGQPQHF. Incomplete CDR3 DNA: TGTGCCAGCGGACAGGCGGAGGGGCAGCCC.

This clone has ten or more counts. The covered CDR3 bases are TGTGCCAGCAGCCACTGGGGGACTCCCTCGGTCAATGAG. This codes for CASSHWGTPSVNE. Given in full, the CDR3 is CASSHWGTPSVNEQFF. The rearrangement uses TRBV6-2 or TRBV6-3 and TRBJ2-1, with D maybe TRBD2 (6 bases). The read comes to an end 3 residues before the CDR3 does, leaving the germline J gene to fill in the end. From germline, CDR1 is MNHEY and CDR2 SVGEGT. The CDR3 totals 16 residues. Trimming removed 6 bases from V and 6 bases from J, with 21 bases in between.

This clone was counted many times. The read falls 3 residues short of the CDR3 end, and the missing part is taken from the germline J gene. V and J are TRBV7-2 and TRBJ2-7, with 8 bases that match TRBD1. Germline trimming cut 4 bases from V and 4 bases from J; bases unmatched to any gene: 6. The CDR3 sequence is 14 residues long. The V gene's germline CDR1 is SGHTA and CDR2 FQGNSA. This CDR3 is CASSWDRWEYEQYF. The CDR3 bases that were read are TGTGCCAGCAGCTGGGACAGGTGGGAATACGAG.

Many counts were recorded for this clone. The sequenced part of the CDR3 DNA is TGCGCCAGCAGCTTGGACGCAGGGTCCTACGAG. It encodes CASSLDAGSYE. In full, the CDR3 reads CASSLDAGSYEQYF. The chain has TRBV5-1 and TRBJ2-7; TRBD1 might be the D (5 bases). The CDR3 end is not reached by the read, which stops 3 residues before it; the germline J gene fills it in. Trimming shortened V by 0 bases and J by 1 base, and 8 bases separated the two germline ends. The CDR3 spans 14 residues. Germline CDR1 and CDR2: SGHRS and YFSETQ.

This clone was detected ten times or more. The CDR3 end is not reached by the read, which stops 3 residues before it; the germline J gene fills it in. The rearrangement uses TRBV5-4 and TRBJ2-1, with TRBD1 identical over 7 bases. The germline gives CDR1 SGHNT, CDR2 YYREEE (reference sequence). V was pared by 4 bases and J by 4 bases, with 8 bases of the junction left unmatched. This CDR3 comprises 15 residues. CDR3 DNA, as far as it was read: TGTGCCAGCAGCCTTACAGGGGCGCTTTACAATGAG. Translation: CASSLTGALYNE. In full, the CDR3 is CASSLTGALYNEQFF.

This clone occurred many times. The CDR3 end falls 3 residues outside the read, so it is completed with the germline J gene. The chain employs TRBV20-1 and TRBJ1-2, with a tentative D call TRBD1 (5 bases). V gave up 5 bases and J gave up 2 bases, with 18 bases separating them. The CDR3 is 15 amino acids. The germline CDR1 and CDR2 sequences are DFQATT and SNEGSKA (reference sequence). The sequenced part of the CDR3 DNA is TGCAGTGCTGACCAAGTTACCGGGGGGAACTATGGC. Translating gives CSADQVTGGNYG. The full CDR3 is CSADQVTGGNYGYTF.